The T cell receptor beta chain under discussion was sequenced for a study of blood T cells in healthy people across ages. This clonotype appeared a few times. Germline CDR1 and CDR2: ENHRY and SYGVKD. V lost 2 bases to trimming and J lost 2 bases, with 2 bases between them. The CDR3 contains 12 residues. The second PCR ran about 6 to 11 cycles with a sample-barcoded 5' primer and J-beta primers. Each cDNA molecule was tagged by a template-switch adaptor with 12 random nucleotides. One entry per CDR3 protein, called by TCRdb with MiXCR from the 5' RACE reads. The repertoire includes 1.5 million or so distinct CDR3 sequences, about 43% of them detected once, and 7.9% sits in the top ten. Collection of about 9.4 milliliters of peripheral blood was performed for each donor.

This clonotype originated in a woman between 18 and 30 years old in good health. The sample comprised blood. The gene calls are TRBV10-3 and TRBJ2-3; D gene uncertain. CDR3: CAISEATDTQYF. The DNA of the CDR3 is TGTGCCATCAGTGAGGCCACAGATACGCAGTATTTT.